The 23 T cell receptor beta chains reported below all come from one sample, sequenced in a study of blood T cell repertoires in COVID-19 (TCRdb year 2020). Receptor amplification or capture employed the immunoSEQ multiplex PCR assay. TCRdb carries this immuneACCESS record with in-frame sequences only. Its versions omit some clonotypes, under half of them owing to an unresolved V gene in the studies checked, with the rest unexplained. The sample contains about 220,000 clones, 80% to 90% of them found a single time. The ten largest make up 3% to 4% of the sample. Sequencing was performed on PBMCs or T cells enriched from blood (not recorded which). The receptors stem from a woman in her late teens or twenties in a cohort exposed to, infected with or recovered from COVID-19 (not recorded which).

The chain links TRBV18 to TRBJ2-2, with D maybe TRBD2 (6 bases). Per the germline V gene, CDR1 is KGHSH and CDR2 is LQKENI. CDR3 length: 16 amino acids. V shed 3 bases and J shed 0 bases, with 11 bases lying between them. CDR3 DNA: TGTGCCAGCTCACCCGGAGGGGCTTCGAACACCGGGGAGCTGTTTTTT. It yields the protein CASSPGGASNTGELFF.

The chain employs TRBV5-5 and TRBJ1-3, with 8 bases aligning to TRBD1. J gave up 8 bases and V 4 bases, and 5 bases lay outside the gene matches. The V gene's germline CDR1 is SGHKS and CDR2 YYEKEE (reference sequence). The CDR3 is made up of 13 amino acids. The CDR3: CASSVDRGDTIYF. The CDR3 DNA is TGTGCCAGCAGCGTTGACAGGGGAGACACCATATATTTT.

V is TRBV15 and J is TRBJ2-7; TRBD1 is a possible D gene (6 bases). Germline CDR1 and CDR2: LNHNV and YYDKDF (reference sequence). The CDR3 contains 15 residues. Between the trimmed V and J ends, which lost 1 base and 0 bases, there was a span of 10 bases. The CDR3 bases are TGTGCCACCAGCAGAGGAAACAGGGACTCCTACGAGCAGTACTTC. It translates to CATSRGNRDSYEQYF.

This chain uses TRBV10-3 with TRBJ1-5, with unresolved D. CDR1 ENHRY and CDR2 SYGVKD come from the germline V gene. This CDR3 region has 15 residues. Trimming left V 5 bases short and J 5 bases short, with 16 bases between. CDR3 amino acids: CAISPGPRDHQPQHF. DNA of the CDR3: TGTGCCATCAGTCCGGGCCCGAGGGATCATCAGCCCCAGCATTTT.

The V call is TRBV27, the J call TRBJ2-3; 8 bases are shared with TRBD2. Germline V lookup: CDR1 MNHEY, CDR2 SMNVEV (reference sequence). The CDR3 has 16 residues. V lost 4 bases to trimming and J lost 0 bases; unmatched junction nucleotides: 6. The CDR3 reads CASSSAASGSTDTQYF. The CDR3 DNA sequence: TGTGCCAGCAGTTCCGCCGCTAGCGGGAGCACAGATACGCAGTATTTT.

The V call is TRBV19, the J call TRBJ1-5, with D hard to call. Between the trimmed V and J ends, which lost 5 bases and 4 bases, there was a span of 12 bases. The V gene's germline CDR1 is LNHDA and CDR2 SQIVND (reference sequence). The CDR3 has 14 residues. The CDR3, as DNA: TGTGCCAGTAGTCTATTGAGGGATAATCAGCCCCAGCATTTT. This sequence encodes CASSLLRDNQPQHF.

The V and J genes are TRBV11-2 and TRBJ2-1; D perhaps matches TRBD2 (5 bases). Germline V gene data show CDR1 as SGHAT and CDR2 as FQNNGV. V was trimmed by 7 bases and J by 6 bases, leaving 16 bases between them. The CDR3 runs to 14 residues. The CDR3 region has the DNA TGTGCCAGCACCGGACTTGACGCGCTCAATGAGCAGTTCTTC. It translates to CASTGLDALNEQFF.

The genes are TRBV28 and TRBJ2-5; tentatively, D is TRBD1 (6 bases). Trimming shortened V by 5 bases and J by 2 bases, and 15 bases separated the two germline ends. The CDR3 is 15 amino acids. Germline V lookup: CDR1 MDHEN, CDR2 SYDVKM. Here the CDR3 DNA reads TGTGCCAGCAGTAGTACAGGGACCCAACAAGAGACCCAGTACTTC. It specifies CASSSTGTQQETQYF.

CDR3 in amino acids: CASSLGQNYGYTF. The CDR3 bases are TGTGCCAGCAGCTTGGGGCAAAACTATGGCTACACCTTC. The gene calls are TRBV7-3 and TRBJ1-2, with D possibly matching TRBD1 (5 bases). The germline V gene encodes CDR1 SGHTA and CDR2 FQGTGA. The CDR3 has 13 residues. V lost 3 bases and J 2 bases, leaving 7 bases between the germline ends.

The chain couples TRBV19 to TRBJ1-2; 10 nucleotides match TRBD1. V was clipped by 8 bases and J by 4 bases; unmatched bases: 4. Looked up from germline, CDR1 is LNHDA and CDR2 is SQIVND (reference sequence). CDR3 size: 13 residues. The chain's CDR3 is CASSGTGAYGYTF. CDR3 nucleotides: TGTGCCAGTTCCGGGACAGGGGCCTATGGCTACACCTTC.

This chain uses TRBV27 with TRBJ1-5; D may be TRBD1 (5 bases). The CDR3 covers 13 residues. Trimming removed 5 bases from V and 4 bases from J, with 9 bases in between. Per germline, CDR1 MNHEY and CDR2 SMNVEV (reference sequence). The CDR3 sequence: CASSAGGNQPQHF. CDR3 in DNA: TGTGCCAGCAGTGCGGGGGGTAATCAGCCCCAGCATTTT.

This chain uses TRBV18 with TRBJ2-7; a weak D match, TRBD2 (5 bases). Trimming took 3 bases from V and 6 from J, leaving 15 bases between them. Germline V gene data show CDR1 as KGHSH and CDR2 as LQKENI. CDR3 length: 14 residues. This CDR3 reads CASSPTSEATEQYF. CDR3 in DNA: TGTGCCAGCTCACCTACCTCGGAGGCAACCGAGCAGTACTTC.

CDR3 coding DNA: TGTGCCAGCAGTCCGGGACAGGCGAACACTGAAGCTTTCTTT. Protein product: CASSPGQANTEAFF. The V and J genes are TRBV6-5 and TRBJ1-1, with 8 bases matching TRBD1. This CDR3 is built from 14 residues. The J segment lost 1 base and the V segment lost 5 bases, leaving 3 bases of the junction unmatched. CDR1 is MNHEY and CDR2 is SVGAGI in the germline V gene.

The CDR3 spells CASSSTGAGNTIYF. Written as DNA, the CDR3 is TGTGCCAGCAGCTCGACAGGGGCAGGAAACACCATATATTTT. This sequence joins TRBV7-8 and TRBJ1-3; 8 nucleotides agree with TRBD1. V shed 4 bases, J shed 4 bases, and the junction held 3 bases outside the gene matches. The V gene's germline CDR1 is SGHVS and CDR2 FQNEAQ. CDR3 length: 14 residues. Supplemented by reference TRBV7-8 and TRBJ1-3, the full variable domain reads GAGVSQSPRYKVAKRGQDVALRCDPISGHVSLFWYQQALGQGPEFLTYFQNEAQLDKSGLPSDRFFAERPEGSVSTLKIQRTQQEDSAVYLCASSSTGAGNTIYFGEGSWLTVV.

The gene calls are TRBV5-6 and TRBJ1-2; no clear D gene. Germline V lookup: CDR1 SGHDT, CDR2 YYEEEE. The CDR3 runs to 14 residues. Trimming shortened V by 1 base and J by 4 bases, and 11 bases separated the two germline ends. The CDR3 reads CASSLWRATYGYTF. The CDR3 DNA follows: TGTGCCAGCAGCTTGTGGAGGGCAACCTATGGCTACACCTTC.

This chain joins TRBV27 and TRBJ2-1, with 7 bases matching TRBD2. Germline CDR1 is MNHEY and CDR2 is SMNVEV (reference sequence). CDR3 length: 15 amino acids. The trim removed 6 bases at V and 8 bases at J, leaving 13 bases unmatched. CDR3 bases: TGTGCCAGCAGCGACGGGACGGCGGGGGTTGATGAGCAGTTCTTC. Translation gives CASSDGTAGVDEQFF.

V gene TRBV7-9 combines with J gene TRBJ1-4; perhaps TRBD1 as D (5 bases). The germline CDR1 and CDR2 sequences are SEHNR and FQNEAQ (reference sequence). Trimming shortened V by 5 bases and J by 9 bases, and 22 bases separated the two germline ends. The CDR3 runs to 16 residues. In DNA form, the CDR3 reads TGTGCCAGCAGCACGGGGGTCGTCTCAGAAATTAAAAAACTGTTTTTT. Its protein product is CASSTGVVSEIKKLFF.

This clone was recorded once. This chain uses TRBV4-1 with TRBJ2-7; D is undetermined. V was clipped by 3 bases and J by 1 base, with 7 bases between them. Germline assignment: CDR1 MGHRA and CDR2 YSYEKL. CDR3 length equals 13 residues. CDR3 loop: CASSHFESYEQYF. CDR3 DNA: TGCGCCAGCAGCCATTTTGAGTCCTACGAGCAGTACTTC.

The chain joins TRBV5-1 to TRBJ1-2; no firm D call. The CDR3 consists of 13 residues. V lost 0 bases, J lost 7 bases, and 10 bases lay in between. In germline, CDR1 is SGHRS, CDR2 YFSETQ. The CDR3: CASSLEVALGYTF. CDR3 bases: TGCGCCAGCAGCTTGGAAGTAGCCCTTGGCTACACCTTC.

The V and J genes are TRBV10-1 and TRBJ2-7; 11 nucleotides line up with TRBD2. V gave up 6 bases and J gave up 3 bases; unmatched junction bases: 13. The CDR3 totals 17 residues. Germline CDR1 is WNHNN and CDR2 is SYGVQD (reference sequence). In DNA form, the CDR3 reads TGCGCCAGCAGCGACACTTGGACTAGCGGGCGGAACTACGAGCAGTACTTC. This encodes CASSDTWTSGRNYEQYF.

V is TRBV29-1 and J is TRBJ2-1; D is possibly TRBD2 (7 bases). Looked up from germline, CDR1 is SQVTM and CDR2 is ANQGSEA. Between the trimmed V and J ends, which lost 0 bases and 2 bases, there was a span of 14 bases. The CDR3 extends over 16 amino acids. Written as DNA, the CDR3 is TGCAGCGTTGAAGAGGGAGGGGGGGGCACCTACAATGAGCAGTTCTTC. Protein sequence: CSVEEGGGGTYNEQFF.

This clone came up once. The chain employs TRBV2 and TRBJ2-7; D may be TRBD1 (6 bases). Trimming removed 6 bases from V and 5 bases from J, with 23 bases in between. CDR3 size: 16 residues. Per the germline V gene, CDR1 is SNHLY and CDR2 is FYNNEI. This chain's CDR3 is CASRPKGSRGVNEQYF. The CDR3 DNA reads TGTGCCAGCAGACCAAAAGGGTCCAGGGGAGTCAACGAGCAGTACTTC.

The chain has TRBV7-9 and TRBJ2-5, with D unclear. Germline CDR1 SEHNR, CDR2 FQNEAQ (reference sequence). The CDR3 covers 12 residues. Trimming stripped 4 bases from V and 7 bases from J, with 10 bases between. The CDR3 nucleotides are TGTGCCAGCAGCTCCTATGCCGGGACCCAGTACTTC. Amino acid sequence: CASSSYAGTQYF.